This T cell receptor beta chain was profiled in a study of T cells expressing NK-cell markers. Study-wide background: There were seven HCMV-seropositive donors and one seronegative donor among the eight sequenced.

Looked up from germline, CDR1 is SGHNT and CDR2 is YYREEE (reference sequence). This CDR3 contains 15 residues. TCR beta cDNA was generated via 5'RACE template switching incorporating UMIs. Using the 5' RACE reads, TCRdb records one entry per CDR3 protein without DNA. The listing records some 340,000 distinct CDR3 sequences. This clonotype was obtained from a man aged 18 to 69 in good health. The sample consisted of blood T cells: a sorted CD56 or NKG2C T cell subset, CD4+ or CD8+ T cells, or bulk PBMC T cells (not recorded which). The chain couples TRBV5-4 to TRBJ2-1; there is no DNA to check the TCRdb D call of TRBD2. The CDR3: CASRKGSGAEDEQFF.